Following are 9 T cell receptor beta chains from one sample sequenced in a study of T cell changes during pregnancy in multiple sclerosis. The table came from immunoSEQ multiplex PCR; TCRdb's copy has only in-frame clones and leaves some out. The data contain around 30,000 clones, around nine tenths of them singletons. Sequencing was performed on CD8+ T cells from peripheral blood mononuclear cells, taken in the first trimester of pregnancy. These receptors originate from a female donor with multiple sclerosis, enrolled in a pregnancy study.

The rearrangement uses TRBV2 and TRBJ2-1; TRBD2 agrees at 10 bases. CDR1 SNHLY and CDR2 FYNNEI come from the germline V gene. With 6 bases clipped from V and 0 bases from J, the junction kept 11 bases outside the gene matches. The CDR3 totals 18 residues. The CDR3 reads CASRLGLAYHNSYNEQFF. The CDR3 DNA reads as TGTGCCAGCAGATTGGGACTAGCGTATCATAACTCCTACAATGAGCAGTTCTTC.

This CDR3 reads CASSDTAGAYEQYF. CDR3 nucleotide sequence: TGTGCCAGCAGTGATACGGCGGGAGCCTACGAGCAGTACTTC. V is TRBV6-4 and J is TRBJ2-7, with TRBD2 identical over 7 bases. Germline V gene lookup returns CDR1 MRHNA and CDR2 SNTAGT. This CDR3 contains 14 residues. Trimming at V came to 3 bases and at J to 2 bases, leaving 4 bases not matched to a gene.

The CDR3: CASSLATSIGEQYF. Written as DNA, the CDR3 is TGTGCCAGCAGCTTAGCAACTAGTATCGGCGAGCAGTACTTC. The J gene is TRBJ2-7, the V gene TRBV7-9; weak D call: TRBD2 (5 bases). Germline values: CDR1 SEHNR, CDR2 FQNEAQ (reference sequence). The V gene lost 0 bases and the J gene lost 6 bases, with 12 bases spanning the gap. The CDR3 runs to 14 residues.

The rearrangement links TRBV29-1 to TRBJ2-1, with 11 bases aligning to TRBD2. CDR1 is SQVTM, CDR2 ANQGSEA, per germline. The junction had 14 bases not matched to a gene; V was cut back by 5 bases and J by 5 bases. The CDR3 runs 17 residues. This CDR3 is CSVTLLDSGRAHNEQFF. DNA of the CDR3: TGCAGCGTTACCCTCCTCGATAGCGGGAGGGCTCACAATGAGCAGTTCTTC.

This clone occurred once. The chain combines TRBV9 with TRBJ2-1, with a possible D match to TRBD2 (5 bases). Germline loops: CDR1 SGDLS, CDR2 YYNGEE. Trimming took 3 bases from V and 6 from J, leaving 16 bases between them. This CDR3 region has 15 residues. The CDR3 loop is CASSAWTGSGNEQFF. In nucleotides, the CDR3 is TGTGCCAGCAGCGCTTGGACGGGGAGCGGCAATGAGCAGTTCTTC.

The gene calls are TRBV4-1 and TRBJ1-3; the D gene is possibly TRBD1 (6 bases). Trimming pared 1 base from V and 7 bases from J, leaving 8 bases between. Per germline, CDR1 MGHRA and CDR2 YSYEKL. The CDR3 covers 13 residues. The CDR3 region has the DNA TGCGCCAGCAGCCAAGGTGGGGGCAACACCATATATTTT. It is translated as CASSQGGGNTIYF.

The chain has TRBV6-4 and TRBJ2-1; no clear D gene. Germline assignment: CDR1 MRHNA and CDR2 SNTAGT. The CDR3 extends over 13 amino acids. Trimming pared 3 bases from V and 6 bases from J, leaving 9 bases between. In nucleotides, the CDR3 is TGTGCCAGCAGTGAGGGCAGCTTCAATGAGCAGTTCTTC. Protein: CASSEGSFNEQFF.

The gene calls are TRBV6-4 and TRBJ2-1; the match to TRBD2 covers 8 bases. Germline V gene lookup returns CDR1 MRHNA and CDR2 SNTAGT. The CDR3 is made up of 15 amino acids. V lost 6 bases, J lost 6 bases, and 10 bases stayed unmatched. CDR3 bases: TGTGCCAGCAGCCCATCGGGAGGGCCGGGCAATGAGCAGTTCTTC. Its translation: CASSPSGGPGNEQFF.

The rearrangement joins TRBV5-5 to TRBJ1-3; D call uncertain. V lost 1 base and J lost 0, with 17 bases in between. This CDR3 is built from 18 residues. CDR1 SGHKS and CDR2 YYEKEE come from the germline V gene (reference sequence). The CDR3 reads CASSLKTVISSSGNTIYF. CDR3 coding DNA: TGTGCCAGCAGCTTGAAAACTGTAATATCCTCCTCTGGAAACACCATATATTTT.